The 6 T cell receptor beta chains in this list originate from one sample, sequenced in a study of graft-versus-host responses after intestinal transplantation (dated by TCRdb to about 2021). In the paper's terms, the time point label means: cells obtained before transplantation from donor or recipient. The library was produced with the immunoSEQ multiplex PCR assay. Not all clones reach the TCRdb copy of this immuneACCESS table, which keeps in-frame sequences only. Checked studies attribute under half of the gap to unresolved V genes and leave the rest unexplained. The sample yields tens of thousands of clones; around 96% were counted once. The ten biggest clones cover around 0.56% of the sample. Their specific antigens are unknown. The specimen comprised unstimulated CD8+ T cells sorted from spleen or lymph node cells, sampled before intestinal transplant. The source is a human donor who received an intestinal transplant.

V usage is TRBV19 and J usage is TRBJ1-5, with 8 positions matching TRBD1. The J segment lost 6 bases and the V segment lost 3 bases, leaving 4 bases of the junction unmatched. The CDR3 spans 14 residues. CDR1 and CDR2 (germline): LNHDA, SQIVND (reference sequence). The DNA of the CDR3 is TGTGCCAGTAGTATGTGGACAGGGTTTCAGCCCCAGCATTTT. Protein: CASSMWTGFQPQHF.

The V and J genes are TRBV27 and TRBJ1-1; 7 nucleotides match TRBD1. There are 14 residues in the CDR3. V gave up 5 bases and J gave up 3 bases; unmatched junction bases: 6. Germline assignment: CDR1 MNHEY and CDR2 SMNVEV (reference sequence). The CDR3 protein is CASSRQGWDTEAFF. The DNA for the CDR3 is TGTGCCAGCAGTCGACAGGGATGGGACACTGAAGCTTTCTTT.

As for this clone: An end of the junction differs from the germline gene, which may be a read error. This chain links TRBV19 with TRBJ1-2; no clear D. Germline V lookup: CDR1 LNHDA, CDR2 SQIVND (reference sequence). CDR3 length equals 11 residues. CDR3 loop: CASSVSEEVAF. As DNA, the CDR3 is TGTGCCAGTAGTGTATCAGAGGAGGTCGCCTTC.

The chain carries TRBV27 and TRBJ1-1; no reliable D call. There are 15 residues in the CDR3. V lost 3 bases and J 1 base, leaving 12 bases between the germline ends. Germline values: CDR1 MNHEY, CDR2 SMNVEV (reference sequence). CDR3 loop: CASSFGTRPNTEAFF. The CDR3 region has the DNA TGTGCCAGCAGTTTCGGCACCCGACCGAACACTGAAGCTTTCTTT.

The chain carries TRBV2 and TRBJ2-1; D is unclear. Trimming stripped 6 bases from V and 10 bases from J, with 13 bases between. This CDR3 contains 12 residues. Germline CDR1 reads SNHLY; CDR2 reads FYNNEI. CDR3 amino acids: CASSQGWPEQFF. The DNA of the CDR3 is TGTGCCAGCAGCCAAGGGTGGCCGGAGCAGTTCTTC.

The chain combines TRBV5-1 with TRBJ1-4, with D unclear. This CDR3 has 16 residues. Trimming took off 0 bases at V and 4 bases at J, with 13 bases between the two ends. Germline CDR1 is SGHRS and CDR2 is YFSETQ. The CDR3, as DNA: TGCGCCAGCAGCTTGGAGATCGGATTTGATAATGAAAAACTGTTTTTT. Protein sequence: CASSLEIGFDNEKLFF. The full variable domain, its missing parts supplied by reference TRBV5-1 and TRBJ1-4, is KAGVTQTPRYLIKTRGQQVTLSCSPISGHRSVSWYQQTPGQGLQFLFEYFSETQRNKGNFPGRFSGRQFSNSRSEMNVSTLELGDSALYLCASSLEIGFDNEKLFFGSGTQLSVL.